The rows below give T cell receptor beta chains drawn from one sample of a study of human T cells and chemical hapten exposure. TCRdb itself ran the RACE reads through MiXCR, one entry per CDR3 protein. The sample holds about 120,000 distinct CDR3 sequences, around an eighth seen once. The material sequenced was whole blood, taken in connection with sensitization to the hapten diphenylcyclopropenone (DPC). The receptors derive from a young woman with alopecia areata. Some clones in this sample may be carry-over from other donors' samples. The CDR3 runs from the conserved cysteine through the conserved F or W. D genes are given only for firm matches. A row's size may be missing; if present it is once, few, many or a size class.

>NA|TRBJ1-1|TRBV4-1|NA
TGCGCCAGCAGCCAAGAGGGACAACCCAACACTGAAGCTTTCTTT
CASSQEGQPNTEAFF
>NA|TRBJ1-1|TRBV9|NA
TGTGCCAGCAGCGTAGCTCCAGGGTACACTGAAGCTTTCTTT
CASSVAPGYTEAFF
>NA|TRBJ1-2|TRBV7-9|many
TGTGCCAGCAGCCCAATGTCTGGACACCCAGACTATGGCTACACCTTC
CASSPMSGHPDYGYTF
>NA|TRBJ1-2|TRBV4-3|NA
TGCGCCAGCAGCCAAGAAGGAGCCATTTCCGAATATGGCTACACCTTC
CASSQEGAISEYGYTF
>TRBD1|TRBJ2-7|TRBV29-1|few
TGCAGCGTCTGGACAGGGAGTTACGAGCAGTACTTC
CSVWTGSYEQYF
>NA|TRBJ1-3|TRBV7-2|NA
TGTGCCAGCAGCCGAGCAATGGCTGGAAACACCATATATTTT
CASSRAMAGNTIYF
>TRBD1|TRBJ1-6|TRBV6-5|NA
TGTACCAGCAGTTCCTGGACAGGGATTAAATCACCCCTCCACTTT
CTSSSWTGIKSPLHF
>NA|TRBJ1-4|TRBV30|few
TGTGCCTGGACCCTTAATAATGAAAAACTGTTTTTT
CAWTLNNEKLFF
>TRBD2|TRBJ2-3|TRBV6-5|NA
TGTGCCAGCAGTTACTCTGGACTAGTGGCAGATACGCAGTATTTT
CASSYSGLVADTQYF
>NA|TRBJ2-5|TRBV7-8|NA
TGTGCCAGCAGCTTAGCGCTTCGGGGTCCTGATTCAGAGACCCAGTACTTC
CASSLALRGPDSETQYF
>NA|TRBJ2-1|TRBV12-5|NA
TGTGCTAGTGGTTTGACTTCGCTCCTCAACAATGAGCAGTTCTTC
CASGLTSLLNNEQFF
>NA|TRBJ1-2|TRBV7-6|many
TGTGCCAGCAGCTTAGAAGGGCACCATGGCTACACCTTC
CASSLEGHHGYTF
>NA|TRBJ1-2|TRBV5-1|NA
TGCGCCAGCAGCTTGGCTACCATCAGTGGCTATGGCTACACCTTC
CASSLATISGYGYTF
>NA|TRBJ1-1|TRBV12-3/TRBV12-4|NA
TGTGCCAGCAGTTTAAACAGGGACTTCGAACACTCTGGAGCTTTCTTT
CASSLNRDFEHSGAFF
>NA|TRBJ1-1|TRBV20-1|few
TGCAGTGCCCGCCCCCGGGATAGACCGAACACTGAAGCTTTCTTT
CSARPRDRPNTEAFF
>NA|TRBJ1-5|TRBV6-2/TRBV6-3|few
TGTGCCAGCAGTTCCCGGGACAGCAATCAGCCCCAGCATTTT
CASSSRDSNQPQHF
>TRBD1|TRBJ2-2|TRBV28|NA
TGTGCCAGCAGACCGGCGGGACAGGTCGGGGAGCTGTTTTTT
CASRPAGQVGELFF
>NA|TRBJ2-2|TRBV28|few
TGTGCCAGCAGTTTTAGGGGATCCACCGGGGAGCTGTTTTTT
CASSFRGSTGELFF
>TRBD2|TRBJ2-5|TRBV10-3|NA
TGTGCCATCAGGGCTAGCGGGGCCCCGTCGGAGACCCAGTACTTC
CAIRASGAPSETQYF
>NA|TRBJ2-1|TRBV29-1|many
TGCAGCGCCGGATACATGGGCTTCGGGTACAATGAGCAGTTCTTC
CSAGYMGFGYNEQFF
>NA|TRBJ1-2|TRBV20-1|NA
TGCAGTGCCACCACTCGGGGGCATTATGGCTACACCTTC
CSATTRGHYGYTF
>TRBD2|TRBJ2-2|TRBV7-3|many
TGTGCCAGCAGCTTGGCTAGCGGGGAAAACACCGGGGAGCTGTTTTTT
CASSLASGENTGELFF
>NA|TRBJ2-4|TRBV20-1|few
TGCAGTGCCCCCAGGGAGGCCAAAAACATTCAGTACTTC
CSAPREAKNIQYF
>NA|TRBJ2-4|TRBV19|NA
TGTGCCAGTAGGAATTACAGGGTAGCCAAAAACATTCAGTACTTC
CASRNYRVAKNIQYF
>NA|TRBJ2-5|TRBV5-6|many
TGTGCCAGCAGCTTGGCCGCGAGGGCCCAGTACTTC
CASSLAARAQYF
>TRBD1|TRBJ1-2|TRBV30|few
TGTGCCCGTTGGGACAGAGATAACTATGGCTACACCTTC
CARWDRDNYGYTF
>NA|TRBJ2-1|TRBV5-1|NA
TGCGCCAGCAGCTTGAATGGCCTAGCGTCTGGGAATGAGCAGTTCTTC
CASSLNGLASGNEQFF
>NA|TRBJ2-6|TRBV18|few
TGTGCCAGCTCACTTACGACAAGGGCTGGGGCCAACGTCCTGACTTTC
CASSLTTRAGANVLTF
>TRBD1|TRBJ1-5|TRBV12-3/TRBV12-4|NA
TGTGCCAGCAGCACGGGGACAGGGGCTAATCAGCCCCAGCATTTT
CASSTGTGANQPQHF
>TRBD2|TRBJ2-5|TRBV20-1|NA
TGCAGTGCTGCCGGACTAGCGGGCGACCAAGAGACCCAGTACTTC
CSAAGLAGDQETQYF
>TRBD2|TRBJ2-1|TRBV6-1|few
TGTGCCAGCAGTCCCGAGGTTAGCGGGGTTACAATGAAGCAGTTCTTC
CASSPEVSGVTMKQFF
>TRBD2|TRBJ2-1|TRBV10-2|NA
TGCGCCAGTGAGGAGCGGGGGGGCCTCAAAGACTACAATGAGCAGTTCTTC
CASEERGGLKDYNEQFF
>TRBD1|TRBJ2-7|TRBV27|few
TGTGCCAGCAGTTTAACAGGGGGCCCCTACGAGCAGTACTTC
CASSLTGGPYEQYF
>TRBD1|TRBJ1-1|TRBV20-1|few
TGCAGTGCCTTTACCTTGACAGGGCTTACTGAAGCTTTCTTT
CSAFTLTGLTEAFF
>TRBD2|TRBJ2-5|TRBV15|few
TGTGCCACCAGCACAAGTCCTCCGGGACTAGCTCAAGAGACCCAGTACTTC
CATSTSPPGLAQETQYF
>NA|TRBJ1-2|TRBV3-1|few
TGTGCCAGCAGCCAAGCCCATGGCTACACCTTC
CASSQAHGYTF
>NA|TRBJ2-7|TRBV27|NA
TGTGCCAGCAGTGAAGGTGATAAGCAGTACTTC
CASSEGDKQYF
>TRBD2|TRBJ2-3|TRBV30|few
TGTGCCTGGAGTGGAGATGCCCTAGCGGGGTCCACAGATACGCAGTATTTT
CAWSGDALAGSTDTQYF
>NA|TRBJ2-2|TRBV23-1|few
TGCGCCAGCAGTCAACAATCGGACAGATTCACCGGGGAGCTGTTTTTT
CASSQQSDRFTGELFF
>TRBD2|TRBJ2-5|TRBV11-2|few
TGTGCCAGCAGTTTTACTAGCGGGGGAGAGACCCAGTACTTC
CASSFTSGGETQYF
>NA|TRBJ2-5|TRBV7-8|NA
TGTGCCAGCAGCCCCACCCGCGTTGAGACCCAGTACTTC
CASSPTRVETQYF
>NA|TRBJ2-5|TRBV12-3/TRBV12-4|NA
TGTGCCAGCAGTTTGAGGGGTTTCAAGACCCAGTACTTC
CASSLRGFKTQYF
>TRBD1|TRBJ1-2|TRBV4-3|many
TGCGCCAGCAGCCAAGATGGAGGGGGCCGAGACTACACCTTC
CASSQDGGGRDYTF
>NA|TRBJ2-7|TRBV12-3/TRBV12-4|few
TGTGCCAGCAGTTTAGAAGCAGTCCCCTACGAGCAGTACTTC
CASSLEAVPYEQYF
>TRBD2|TRBJ2-3|TRBV3-1|NA
TGTGCCAGCAGCCAACGGGGACTAGCGACAGATACGCAGTATTTT
CASSQRGLATDTQYF
>TRBD2|TRBJ2-1|TRBV5-4|many
TGTGCCAGCAGCTTACTAGCGGGGGGCTACAATGAGCAGTTCTTC
CASSLLAGGYNEQFF
>NA|TRBJ1-6|TRBV10-1|few
TGCGCCAGCAGACCTGACAGGCGAAGCTCCTATAATTCACCCCTCCACTTT
CASRPDRRSSYNSPLHF
>NA|TRBJ1-1|TRBV18|many
TGTGCCAGCTCTCAAGACTGGAACACTGAAGCTTTCTTT
CASSQDWNTEAFF
>TRBD2|TRBJ2-1|TRBV5-1|NA
TGCGCCAGCAGCGAAGGACTAGCGGGTGAGCAGTTCTTC
CASSEGLAGEQFF
>NA|TRBJ2-3|TRBV11-2|many
TGTGCCAGCAGCTCCAATCCTTCTAGCACAGATACGCAGTATTTT
CASSSNPSSTDTQYF
>TRBD2|TRBJ2-1|TRBV5-4|few
TGTGCCAGCAGAGCCGGGACTAGCGGGGGGGCTCTGTACAATGAGCAGTTCTTC
CASRAGTSGGALYNEQFF
>NA|TRBJ2-1|TRBV9|few
TGTGCCAGCAGCGTAGGCATAGGGAGTGAGCAGTTCTTC
CASSVGIGSEQFF
>TRBD1|TRBJ2-1|TRBV6-2/TRBV6-3|many
TGTGCCAGCAGTTACTGGTCCAGGGGGCATGATTGGTTCTTC
CASSYWSRGHDWFF
>TRBD2|TRBJ2-5|TRBV18|NA
TGTGCCAGCTCACCACTAGCGGGCGGAGGTGCGGAGACCCAGTACTTC
CASSPLAGGGAETQYF
>TRBD2|TRBJ2-2|TRBV2|few
TGTGCCAGCAGTGAATTACTAGCGGGGGGCACCGGGGAGCTGTTTTTT
CASSELLAGGTGELFF
>NA|TRBJ1-2|TRBV27|NA
TGTGCCAGCAGGACCACTGGACCGACCGGCTACACCTTC
CASRTTGPTGYTF
>NA|TRBJ1-5|TRBV7-7|few
TGTGCCAGCAGCTTAGAATACGGACGGCCCCAGCATTTT
CASSLEYGRPQHF